The 8 T cell receptor beta chains given below trace back to one sample, sequenced in a study of blood T cells in healthy people across ages. A second PCR, run for about 7 to 11 cycles, used a sample-barcoded 5' primer plus a J-beta primer mix. Each CDR3 protein gets one entry after TCRdb re-called the 5' RACE reads with MiXCR. This repertoire shows fewer than 2 million distinct CDR3 sequences, about 39% found once; its top ten account for 23%. What was sequenced was blood. The receptors come from a human donor in good health.

The chain carries TRBV4-3 and TRBJ1-6, with D possibly TRBD1 on 5 matching bases. In germline, CDR1 is LGHNA, CDR2 YSLEER. The CDR3 consists of 15 residues. V was trimmed by 0 bases and J by 9 bases, leaving 12 bases between them. CDR3 loop: CASSQEKGMGSPLHF. Here the CDR3 DNA reads TGCGCCAGCAGCCAAGAAAAGGGGATGGGTTCACCCCTCCACTTT.

J is TRBJ2-4 and V is TRBV6-5; maybe TRBD2 (7 bases). The J call may be mistaken, given a closer DNA end match to TRBJ2-7. CDR1 is MNHEY, CDR2 SVGAGI, per germline. The CDR3 loop spans 15 amino acids. DNA of the CDR3: TGTGCCAGCAATCCCTCTGGGGGGGCTATTTACGAGCAGTACTTC. This gives the protein CASNPSGGAIYEQYF.

This clonotype was counted between two and nine times. The chain uses TRBV29-1 and TRBJ2-1; the D gene is possibly TRBD1 (5 bases). The germline CDR1 and CDR2 sequences are SQVTM and ANQGSEA. Between the trimmed V and J ends, which lost 1 base and 4 bases, there was a span of 8 bases. The CDR3 extends over 13 amino acids. CDR3 loop: CSVEVGEYNEQFF. The CDR3 coding sequence is TGCAGCGTTGAAGTAGGGGAATACAATGAGCAGTTCTTC.

This clonotype was seen more than once but under ten times. The rearrangement joins TRBV11-2 to TRBJ2-7, with 7 bases matching TRBD1. V lost 4 bases, J lost 7 bases, and 19 bases stayed unmatched. The CDR3 sequence is 17 residues long. From germline, CDR1 is SGHAT and CDR2 FQNNGV. The CDR3 bases are TGTGCCAGCAGCTCAATGGGGTCGATGACAGGGCGGTGGGAGCAGTACTTC. Protein product: CASSSMGSMTGRWEQYF. Supplemented by reference TRBV11-2 and TRBJ2-7, the full variable domain reads EAGVAQSPRYKIIEKRQSVAFWCNPISGHATLYWYQQILGQGPKLLIQFQNNGVVDDSQLPKDRFSAERLKGVDSTLKIQPAKLEDSAVYLCASSSMGSMTGRWEQYFGPGTRLTVT.

The J gene is TRBJ2-3, the V gene TRBV24-1, with a weak D call TRBD1 (5 bases). The CDR3 is made up of 15 amino acids. V dropped 6 bases and J dropped 0 bases, with 12 bases sitting between them. Looked up from germline, CDR1 is KGHDR and CDR2 is SFDVKD. The CDR3 protein is CATSSRRASTDTQYF. The CDR3 DNA reads TGTGCCACCAGTTCCCGCAGGGCAAGCACAGATACGCAGTATTTT.

This chain connects TRBV28 to TRBJ1-2; D is undetermined. Germline assignment: CDR1 MDHEN and CDR2 SYDVKM. The CDR3 covers 13 residues. Trimming stripped 3 bases from V and 4 bases from J, with 9 bases between. This chain's CDR3 is CASSFETSYGYTF. The DNA of the CDR3 is TGTGCCAGCAGTTTTGAGACTTCCTATGGCTACACCTTC.

There are a few counts of this clonotype. V is TRBV15 and J is TRBJ1-2; 8 nucleotides line up with TRBD1. Germline V gene data show CDR1 as LNHNV and CDR2 as YYDKDF (reference sequence). The CDR3 is 14 amino acids. V was pared by 4 bases and J by 4 bases, with 5 bases of the junction left unmatched. CDR3 nucleotide sequence: TGTGCCACCAGCATTACCGGGACAGGCTATGGCTACACCTTC. Its translation is CATSITGTGYGYTF.

V is TRBV7-2 and J is TRBJ1-5; TRBD1 aligns across 7 bases. V shed 6 bases and J 7 bases; nucleotides not matched to a gene: 9. This CDR3 has 14 residues. The V gene's germline CDR1 is SGHTA and CDR2 FQGNSA. This CDR3 is CASSSGQSYQPQHF. In nucleotides, the CDR3 is TGTGCCAGCAGTTCGGGACAGTCCTACCAGCCCCAGCATTTT. Based on the CDR3 plus reference TRBV7-2 and TRBJ1-5, the full variable domain is GAGVSQSPSNKVTEKGKDVELRCDPISGHTALYWYRQSLGQGLEFLIYFQGNSAPDKSGLPSDRFSAERTGGSVSTLTIQRTQQEDSAVYLCASSSGQSYQPQHFGDGTRLSIL.